This TCR beta chain was sequenced in a study of T-cell memory formation after mild COVID-19. The study's findings and limits: Clones that got smaller from day 15 to 85 had even CD4/CD8, while clones growing later tipped toward CD4+. SARS-CoV-2 specificity of second-wave clones peaking day 37 was unconfirmed.

There are many counts of this clonotype. Its antigen is undetermined. Constant-segment primers served in 5'RACE that generated TCR alpha and TCR beta cDNA libraries bearing sample barcodes and UMIs. TCRdb reprocessed the 5' RACE reads with MiXCR, giving one entry per CDR3 protein. The profile covers 250,000 to 300,000 distinct CDR3 sequences, with more than 15% appearing a single time and 20% to 25% taken by the ten largest. This TCR came from a man between 18 and 29 years old who had mild COVID-19 (a few samples of this study predate the infection). Cell type and time point are not known. Sequencing input: PBMCs or a T cell subset sorted from them (not recorded which).

CDR3 nucleotides: TGTGCCAGCCGGGGGGTGGCGGGCTATGGCTACACCTTC. Translated, it gives CASRGVAGYGYTF. The J gene is TRBJ1-2, the V gene TRBV3-1, with D perhaps TRBD1 (5 bases). Germline V gene data show CDR1 as LGHDT and CDR2 as YNNKEL (reference sequence). Trimming removed 8 bases from V and 4 bases from J, with 14 bases in between. This CDR3 is built from 13 residues.